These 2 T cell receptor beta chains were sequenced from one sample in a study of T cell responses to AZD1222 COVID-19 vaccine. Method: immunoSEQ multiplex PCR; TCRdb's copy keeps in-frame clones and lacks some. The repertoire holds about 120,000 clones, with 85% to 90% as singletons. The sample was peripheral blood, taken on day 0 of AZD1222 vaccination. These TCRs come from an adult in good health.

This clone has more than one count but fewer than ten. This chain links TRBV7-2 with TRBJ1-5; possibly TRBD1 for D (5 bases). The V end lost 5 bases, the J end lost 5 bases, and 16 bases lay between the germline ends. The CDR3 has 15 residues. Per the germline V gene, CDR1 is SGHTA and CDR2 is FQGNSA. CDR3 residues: CASSQWGEGYQPQHF. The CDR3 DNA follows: TGTGCCAGCAGCCAATGGGGAGAGGGGTATCAGCCCCAGCATTTT. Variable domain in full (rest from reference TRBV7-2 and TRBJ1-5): GAGVSQSPSNKVTEKGKDVELRCDPISGHTALYWYRQSLGQGLEFLIYFQGNSAPDKSGLPSDRFSAERTGGSVSTLTIQRTQQEDSAVYLCASSQWGEGYQPQHFGDGTRLSIL.

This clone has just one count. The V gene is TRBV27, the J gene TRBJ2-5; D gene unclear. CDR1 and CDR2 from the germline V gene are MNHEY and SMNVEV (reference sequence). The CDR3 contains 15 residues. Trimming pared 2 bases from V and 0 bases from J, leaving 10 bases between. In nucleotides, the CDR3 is TGTGCCAGCAGTTTAATCGGGTCGTACCAAGAGACCCAGTACTTC. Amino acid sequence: CASSLIGSYQETQYF.